In its sample, the clone carrying this T cell receptor beta chain was seen a few times. Its antigen is currently unknown. Incorporated into the TCR beta cDNA libraries were unique molecular identifiers, which served to reduce PCR and sequencing biases. The source material, roughly 0.9 to 11 million T cells, gave rise to 500,000 or so cDNA molecules. TCRdb reprocessed the PCR reads via MiXCR and lists one record per CDR3 protein. The table lists around 180,000 distinct CDR3 sequences, about 30% of them singletons. The CDR3 totals 15 residues. J gave up 5 bases and V 0 bases, and 6 bases lay outside the gene matches. The entry originates in a study of post-analysis software for immune sequencing data. Findings and caveats of the study: Normalized Chao1 diversity in multiple sclerosis patients fell significantly below that of controls. Controls had lower frequencies than patients of roughly five TRBV segments, which included TRBV5-6, TRBV5-1 and TRBV20-1.

The receptor was isolated from a girl aged 10-17 years with multiple sclerosis. Sample: blood. V usage is TRBV12-3 or TRBV12-4 and J usage is TRBJ1-2; 7 positions agree with TRBD1. The CDR3 loop reads CASSLARQGQYGYTF. In nucleotides, the CDR3 is TGTGCCAGCAGTTTAGCCCGACAGGGCCAGTATGGCTACACCTTC.